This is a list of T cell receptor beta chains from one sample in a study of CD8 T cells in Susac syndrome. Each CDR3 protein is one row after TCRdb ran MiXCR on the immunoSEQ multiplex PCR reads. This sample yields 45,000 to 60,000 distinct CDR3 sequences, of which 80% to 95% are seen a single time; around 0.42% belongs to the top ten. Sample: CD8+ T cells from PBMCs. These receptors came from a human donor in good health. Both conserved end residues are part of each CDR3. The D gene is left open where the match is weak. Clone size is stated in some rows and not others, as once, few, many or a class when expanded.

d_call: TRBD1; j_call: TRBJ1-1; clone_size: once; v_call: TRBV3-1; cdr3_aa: CASSYGQGAFEAFF; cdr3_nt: TGTGCCAGCAGCTACGGACAGGGGGCTTTTGAAGCTTTCTTT
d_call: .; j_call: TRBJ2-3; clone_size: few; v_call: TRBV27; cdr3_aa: CASSLLGTDTDTQYF; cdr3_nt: TGTGCCAGCAGTTTACTCGGAACAGACACAGATACGCAGTATTTT
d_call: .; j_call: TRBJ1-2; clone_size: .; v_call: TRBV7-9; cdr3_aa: CASSPQGSSVANYGYTF; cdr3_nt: TGTGCCAGCAGCCCGCAGGGGTCCTCCGTAGCTAACTATGGCTACACCTTC
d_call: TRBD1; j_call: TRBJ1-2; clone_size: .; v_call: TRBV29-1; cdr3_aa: CSVGTGEDYGYTF; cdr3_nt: TGCAGCGTTGGGACAGGGGAGGACTATGGCTACACCTTC
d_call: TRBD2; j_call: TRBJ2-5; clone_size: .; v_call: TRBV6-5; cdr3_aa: CASLSIAGGGETQYF; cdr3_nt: TGTGCCAGCTTGTCCATAGCGGGAGGAGGAGAGACCCAGTACTTC
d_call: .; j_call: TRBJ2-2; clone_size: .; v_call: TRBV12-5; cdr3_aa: CASGTGGGELFF; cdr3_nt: TGTGCTAGTGGGACCGGAGGCGGGGAGCTGTTTTTT
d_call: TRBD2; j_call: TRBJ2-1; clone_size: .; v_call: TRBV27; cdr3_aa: CASSLLAGEMNEQFF; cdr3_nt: TGTGCCAGCAGTTTACTAGCGGGAGAGATGAATGAGCAGTTCTTC
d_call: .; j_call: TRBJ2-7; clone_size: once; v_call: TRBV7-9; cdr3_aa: CASSSPYEQYF; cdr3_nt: TGTGCCAGCAGCTCCCCCTACGAGCAGTACTTC
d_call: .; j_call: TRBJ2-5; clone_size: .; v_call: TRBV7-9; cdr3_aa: CASSLGMETQYF; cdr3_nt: TGTGCCAGCAGCTTGGGTATGGAGACCCAGTACTTC
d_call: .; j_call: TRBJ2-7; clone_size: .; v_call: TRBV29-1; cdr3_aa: CSVEISYEQYF; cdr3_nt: TGCAGCGTTGAGATCTCCTACGAGCAGTACTTC